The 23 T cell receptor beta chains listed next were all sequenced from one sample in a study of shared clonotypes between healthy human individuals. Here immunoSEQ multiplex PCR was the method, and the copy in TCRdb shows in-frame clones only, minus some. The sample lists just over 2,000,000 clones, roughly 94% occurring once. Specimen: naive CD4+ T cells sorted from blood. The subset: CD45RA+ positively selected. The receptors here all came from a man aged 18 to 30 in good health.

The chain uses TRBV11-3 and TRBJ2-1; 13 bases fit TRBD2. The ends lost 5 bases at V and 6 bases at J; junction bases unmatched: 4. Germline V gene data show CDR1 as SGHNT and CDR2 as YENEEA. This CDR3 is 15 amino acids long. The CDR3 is CASSPRTSGSNEQFF. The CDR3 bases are TGTGCCAGCAGCCCCAGGACTAGCGGGAGCAATGAGCAGTTCTTC.

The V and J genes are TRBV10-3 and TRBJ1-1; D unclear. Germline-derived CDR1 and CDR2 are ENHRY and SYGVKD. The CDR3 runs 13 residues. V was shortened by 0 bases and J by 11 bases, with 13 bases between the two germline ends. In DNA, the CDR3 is TGTGCCATCAGTGAGTCGATTTCAGAGACCGCTTTCTTT. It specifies CAISESISETAFF.

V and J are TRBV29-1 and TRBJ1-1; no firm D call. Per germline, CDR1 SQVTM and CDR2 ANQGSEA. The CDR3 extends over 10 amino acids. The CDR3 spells CREITPQAFF. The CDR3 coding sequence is TGCAGAGAAATTACACCGCAAGCTTTCTTT.

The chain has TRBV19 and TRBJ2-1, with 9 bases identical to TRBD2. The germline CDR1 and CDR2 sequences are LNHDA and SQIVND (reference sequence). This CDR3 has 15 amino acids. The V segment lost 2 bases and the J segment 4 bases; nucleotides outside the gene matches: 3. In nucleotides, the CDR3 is TGTGCCAGTAGTATACGCGGGGGGGCTTACAATGAGCAGTTCTTC. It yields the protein CASSIRGGAYNEQFF.

This CDR3 is CASSLRTSGSGETQYF. In nucleotides, the CDR3 is TGCGCCAGCAGCTTAAGGACTAGCGGGAGTGGTGAGACCCAGTACTTC. V usage is TRBV5-1 and J usage is TRBJ2-5; the match to TRBD2 covers 13 bases. Trimming removed 2 bases from V and 5 bases from J; junction bases left unmatched: 6. The CDR3 covers 16 residues. From germline, CDR1 is SGHRS and CDR2 YFSETQ.

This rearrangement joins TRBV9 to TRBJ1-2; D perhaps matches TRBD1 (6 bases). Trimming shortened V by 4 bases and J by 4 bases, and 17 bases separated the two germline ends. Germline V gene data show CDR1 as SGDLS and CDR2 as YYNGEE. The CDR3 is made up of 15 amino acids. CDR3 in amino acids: CASSSSAGAIYGYTF. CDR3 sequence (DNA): TGTGCCAGCAGCTCAAGCGCAGGGGCGATCTATGGCTACACCTTC.

The CDR3, as DNA: TGTGCCAGCTCACCACCGGACAGGGCTGGAAACACCATATATTTT. Protein: CASSPPDRAGNTIYF. The genes are TRBV18 and TRBJ1-3; TRBD1 agrees at 8 bases. V was clipped by 0 bases and J by 2 bases; unmatched bases: 0. Germline lookup yields CDR1 KGHSH and CDR2 LQKENI. The CDR3 spans 15 residues.

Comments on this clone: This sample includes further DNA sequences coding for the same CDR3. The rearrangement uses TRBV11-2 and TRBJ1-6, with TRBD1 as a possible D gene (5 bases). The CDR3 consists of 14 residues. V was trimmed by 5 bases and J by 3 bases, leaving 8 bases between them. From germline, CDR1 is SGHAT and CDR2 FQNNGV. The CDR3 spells CASSLQGYNSPLHF. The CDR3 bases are TGTGCCAGCAGCCTGCAGGGCTATAATTCACCCCTCCACTTT. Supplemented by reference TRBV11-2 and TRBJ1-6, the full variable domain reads EAGVAQSPRYKIIEKRQSVAFWCNPISGHATLYWYQQILGQGPKLLIQFQNNGVVDDSQLPKDRFSAERLKGVDSTLKIQPAKLEDSAVYLCASSLQGYNSPLHFGNGTRLTVT.

This CDR3 reads CASAAGTGSYGYTF. CDR3 nucleotides: TGTGCTAGTGCCGCCGGGACAGGGTCCTATGGCTACACCTTC. The V gene is TRBV12-5, the J gene TRBJ1-2, with 9 bases fitting TRBD1. Germline-derived CDR1 and CDR2 are LGHNT and FRNRAP. J was trimmed by 4 bases and V by 7 bases; bases with no gene match: 7. The CDR3 has 14 residues.

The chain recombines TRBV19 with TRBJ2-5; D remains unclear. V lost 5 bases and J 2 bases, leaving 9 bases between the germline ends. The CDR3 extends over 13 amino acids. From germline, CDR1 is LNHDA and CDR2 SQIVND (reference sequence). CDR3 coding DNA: TGTGCCAGTAGTCCCGCAGAGCAAGAGACCCAGTACTTC. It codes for CASSPAEQETQYF.

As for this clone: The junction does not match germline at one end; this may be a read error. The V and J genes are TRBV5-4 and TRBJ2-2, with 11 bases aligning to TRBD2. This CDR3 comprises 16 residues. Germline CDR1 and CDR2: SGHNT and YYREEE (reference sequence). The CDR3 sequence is CASRRPSGRNAGELFF. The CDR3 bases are TGTGCCAGCAGGCGTCCTAGCGGGAGGAACGCCGGGGAGCTGTTTTTT. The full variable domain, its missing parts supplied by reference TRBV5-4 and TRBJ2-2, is ETGVTQSPTHLIKTRGQQVTLRCSSQSGHNTVSWYQQALGQGPQFIFQYYREEENGRGNFPPRFSGLQFPNYSSELNVNALELDDSALYLCASRRPSGRNAGELFFGEGSRLTVL.

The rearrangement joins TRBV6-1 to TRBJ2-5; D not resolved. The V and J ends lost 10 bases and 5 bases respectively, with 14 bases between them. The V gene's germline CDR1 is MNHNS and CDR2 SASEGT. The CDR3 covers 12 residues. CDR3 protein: CATLSVPETQYF. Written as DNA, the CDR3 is TGTGCCACCCTCTCAGTCCCGGAGACCCAGTACTTC.

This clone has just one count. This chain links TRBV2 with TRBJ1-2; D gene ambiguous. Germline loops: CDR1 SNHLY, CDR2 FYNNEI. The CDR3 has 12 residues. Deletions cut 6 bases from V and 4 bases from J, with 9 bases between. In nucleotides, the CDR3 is TGTGCCAGCAGGGTTGGGCCCTATGGCTACACCTTC. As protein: CASRVGPYGYTF.

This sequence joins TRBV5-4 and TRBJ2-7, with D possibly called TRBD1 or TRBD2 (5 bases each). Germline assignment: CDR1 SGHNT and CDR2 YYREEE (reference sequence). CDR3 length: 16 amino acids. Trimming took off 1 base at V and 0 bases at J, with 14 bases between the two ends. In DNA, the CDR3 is TGTGCCAGCAGCTTGATGGTCGGGGCCTCCTCCTACGAGCAGTACTTC. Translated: CASSLMVGASSYEQYF. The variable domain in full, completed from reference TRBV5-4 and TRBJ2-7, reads ETGVTQSPTHLIKTRGQQVTLRCSSQSGHNTVSWYQQALGQGPQFIFQYYREEENGRGNFPPRFSGLQFPNYSSELNVNALELDDSALYLCASSLMVGASSYEQYFGPGTRLTVT.

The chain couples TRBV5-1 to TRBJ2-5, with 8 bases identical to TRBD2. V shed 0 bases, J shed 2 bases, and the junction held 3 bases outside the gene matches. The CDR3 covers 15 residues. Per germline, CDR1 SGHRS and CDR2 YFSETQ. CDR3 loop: CASSLEASGQETQYF. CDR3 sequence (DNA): TGCGCCAGCAGCTTGGAGGCTAGCGGGCAAGAGACCCAGTACTTC. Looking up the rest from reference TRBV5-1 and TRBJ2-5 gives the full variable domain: KAGVTQTPRYLIKTRGQQVTLSCSPISGHRSVSWYQQTPGQGLQFLFEYFSETQRNKGNFPGRFSGRQFSNSRSEMNVSTLELGDSALYLCASSLEASGQETQYFGPGTRLLVL.

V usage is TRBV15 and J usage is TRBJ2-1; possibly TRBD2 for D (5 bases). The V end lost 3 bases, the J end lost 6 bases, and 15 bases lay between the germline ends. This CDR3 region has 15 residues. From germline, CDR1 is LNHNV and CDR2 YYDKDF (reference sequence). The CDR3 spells CATSSQLVRGNEQFF. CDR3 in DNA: TGTGCCACCAGCAGCCAACTAGTGCGAGGCAATGAGCAGTTCTTC.

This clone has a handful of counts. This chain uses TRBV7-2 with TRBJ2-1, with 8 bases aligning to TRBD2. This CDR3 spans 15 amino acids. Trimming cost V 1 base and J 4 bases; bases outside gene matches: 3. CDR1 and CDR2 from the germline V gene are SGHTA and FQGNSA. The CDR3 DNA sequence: TGTGCCAGCAGCTTAGAGGTAGCGGGATACAATGAGCAGTTCTTC. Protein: CASSLEVAGYNEQFF.

The CDR3 DNA reads as TGTGCCAGTAGTAACCGGGACAGGGGAAACGATCAGCCCCAGCATTTT. It is translated as CASSNRDRGNDQPQHF. The gene calls are TRBV19 and TRBJ1-5; TRBD1 matches at 10 bases. Germline V gene data show CDR1 as LNHDA and CDR2 as SQIVND (reference sequence). Trimming removed 4 bases from V and 5 bases from J; junction bases left unmatched: 8. The CDR3 covers 16 residues.

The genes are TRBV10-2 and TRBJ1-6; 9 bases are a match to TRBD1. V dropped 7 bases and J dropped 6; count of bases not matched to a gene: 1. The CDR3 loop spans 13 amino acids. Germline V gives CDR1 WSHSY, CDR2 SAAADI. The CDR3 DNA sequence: TGCGCCAGCAAGGGACAGGGTAATTCACCCCTCCACTTT. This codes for CASKGQGNSPLHF.

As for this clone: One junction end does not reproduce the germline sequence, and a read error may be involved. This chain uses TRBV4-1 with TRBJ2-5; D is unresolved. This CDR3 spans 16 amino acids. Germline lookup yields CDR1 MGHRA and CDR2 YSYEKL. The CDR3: CASTQGSPLLQETQYF. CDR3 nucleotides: TGCGCCAGCACCCAAGGATCCCCGCTTCTCCAAGAGACCCAGTACTTC.

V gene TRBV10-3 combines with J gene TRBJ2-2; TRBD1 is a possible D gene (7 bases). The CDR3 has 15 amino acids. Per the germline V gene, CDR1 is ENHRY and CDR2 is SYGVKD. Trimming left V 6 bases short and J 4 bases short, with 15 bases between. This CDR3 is CAIRTGGGGTGELFF. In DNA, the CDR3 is TGTGCCATCAGGACAGGAGGGGGCGGCACCGGGGAGCTGTTTTTT.

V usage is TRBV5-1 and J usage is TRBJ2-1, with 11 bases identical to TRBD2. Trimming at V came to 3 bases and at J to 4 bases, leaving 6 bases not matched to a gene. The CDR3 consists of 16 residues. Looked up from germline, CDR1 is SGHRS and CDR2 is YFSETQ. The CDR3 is CASSSATSGAYNEQFF. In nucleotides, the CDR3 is TGCGCCAGCAGCTCTGCGACTAGCGGGGCTTACAATGAGCAGTTCTTC.

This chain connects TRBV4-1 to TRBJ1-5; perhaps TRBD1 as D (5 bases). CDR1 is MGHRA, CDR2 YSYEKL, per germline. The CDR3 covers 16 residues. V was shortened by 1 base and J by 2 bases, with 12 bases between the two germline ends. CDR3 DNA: TGCGCCAGCAGCCAAGGTTACGGGGCTGGCAATCAGCCCCAGCATTTT. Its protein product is CASSQGYGAGNQPQHF.